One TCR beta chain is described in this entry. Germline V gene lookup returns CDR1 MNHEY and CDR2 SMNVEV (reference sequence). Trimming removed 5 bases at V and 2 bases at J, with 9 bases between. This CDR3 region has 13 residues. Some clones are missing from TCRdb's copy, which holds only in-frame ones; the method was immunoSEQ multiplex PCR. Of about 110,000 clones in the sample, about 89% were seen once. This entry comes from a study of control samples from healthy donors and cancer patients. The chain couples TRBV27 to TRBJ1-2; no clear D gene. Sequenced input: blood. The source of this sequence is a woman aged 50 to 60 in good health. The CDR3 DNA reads TGTGCCAGCAGTAAGACCGAGAACTATGGCTACACCTTC. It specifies CASSKTENYGYTF.